The present T cell receptor (beta chain) was sequenced within a study of identical twins (dated by TCRdb to about 2016). As for the study more broadly: TCR alpha and beta repertoires from monozygotic twins, unrelated adults of various ages and cord blood were deep-sequenced to test whether fetal clonotypes persist. Replicate twin experiments were performed at different times using different library preparation protocols to rule out contamination.

The research as a whole found: Out-of-frame TCR alpha sharing in monozygotic twins was systematically underestimated by recombination models, whereas sharing between unrelated individuals was in agreement with the recombination models. Compared with coincidental sharing between unrelated individuals, out-of-frame TCR alpha sequences shared between twins had an excess of sequences with low generation probability. Zero-insertion analyses could be partly confounded by invariant T cells such as MAIT and iNKT, though diverse VJ usage argued against such confounding for most clonotypes. A weaker excess of twin sharing was found in beta out-of-frame sequences because the signal-to-noise ratio was lowered by fewer shared sequences. Because the same donors could not be followed over many years, the conclusions relied on cross-sectional statistical analysis. Fewer insertions were carried by abundant cord blood beta clonotypes; a weaker similar trend was observed in young adult naive repertoires, while no such trend was observed in memory repertoires.

At the junction V is shortened by 7 bases and J by 6 bases; bases outside the gene matches: 10. Reading from cysteine to phenylalanine, the CDR3 counts 14 amino acids. The kept DNA is CDR3 alone, 42 bases in frame from the first base. According to the germline V gene, CDR1 reads MNHNS and CDR2 reads SASEGT. Libraries were constructed by 5' RACE. The sequencer listed for this sample is Illumina HiSeq 2000. Template switching introduced a universal primer binding site; the final cDNA contained a unique molecular identifier, enabling accurate counting of TCR cDNA molecules. Specific primers in the conserved constant-segment region were used to synthesize first-strand cDNA for TCR alpha and beta chains. To control for contamination, every cDNA library carried two barcodes: a SMART-Mk sample barcode plus Illumina barcodes. Two successive PCR steps introduced TruSeq adapter sequences along with Illumina sample barcodes. Sequencing of the TCR alpha and beta cDNA libraries was done on the Illumina HiSeq platform using custom primers. The source study handled its data this way. MiGEC was used to process raw reads and extract unique molecular identifiers, and MiXCR was used to find CDR3 positions. For each individual, recombination models were inferred using an EM algorithm with the repgenHMM and IGoR tools. Shared clonotypes were analyzed with the tcR package in R, and sharing was normalized by the product of cloneset sizes. To study raw recombination free of thymic and clonal selection effects, out-of-frame nonproductive sequences were analyzed. TCRdb took the public reads, trimmed them with fastp at Q25, ran MiXCR for clone calling and kept in-frame beta chains. Every distinct CDR3 protein forms one entry, paired with its most common genes and DNA. The V and J calls were not made by the authors but by TCRdb's processing. This sample comprises 700,000 or so distinct CDR3 sequences, over 20% of them detected only once. The ten largest clones add up to about 4.3% of the sample.

At least ten counts were recorded for this clonotype. Its cognate antigen has yet to be identified. No base quality information exists; no much larger clone differs at one position. All donors were healthy Caucasians. The twin cohort comprised three pairs of female monozygotic twins, all aged about 18 to 30 years. Peripheral blood mononuclear cells were the source from which RNA for the TCR libraries was isolated. In addition, the sample was reused for a study of T cells expressing NK-cell markers. The second study reports: In sorted CD3+CD56+NKG2C+, CD3+CD56+NKG2C- and CD3+CD56-NKG2C+ T-cell subsets from about 8 donors, TCR beta-chain repertoires were profiled. Among the eight sequenced donors, only one was HCMV-seronegative, while the other seven were HCMV-seropositive. In several experiments an anti-gammadeltaTCR antibody was added to restrict sorting to alphabetaTCR-expressing T cells. In five to seven donors, the dominant CD3+CD56+NKG2C+ clonotypes were among the top 10 CD8+ clonotypes and accounted for roughly 1.0-7.5% of CD8+ T cells. Those dominant clonotypes were again the most abundant among CD3+CD56-NKG2C+ cells in a few donors, at about 25-60.1%. Whether the expanded NKG2C-expressing T cell clones were specific for HCMV antigens was left unclear. The eight sequenced donors were randomly selected healthy volunteers, three men and five women. To determine HCMV serostatus, a commercial ELISA kit was used to detect HCMV-specific IgG in serum. For over five donors, bulk peripheral blood T-cell repertoires were additionally sequenced from unsorted PBMC. Reads were demultiplexed and grouped by UMI with MIGEC, and clonotypes were assembled and quantified with MiTCR. To exclude erroneous sequences, only TCR cDNA sequences supported by at least two reads were retained. The tcR package was used for downstream repertoire analysis, and clonotypes were matched across fractions by CDR3 nucleotide sequence plus V segment. VDJmatch was used to annotate antigen specificity against VDJdb, with one amino acid substitution in CDR3 permitted.

Material: PBMCs. The chain employs TRBV6-1 and TRBJ2-7; 9 bases in between match TRBD1. This sequence originates from a woman between 18 and 29 years old in good health. The bases read TGTGCCAGCAAGCCGGGACAGGGATCGGGCGAGCAGTACTTC. Translated, it gives CASKPGQGSGEQYF.